Included here is one T cell receptor beta chain sequence, with context. This clonotype was picked up a small number of times. Its antigen is still unknown. No base-level quality is on record; no much larger clone is a single base apart. V is clipped by 1 base and J by 11 bases, and the sequence between their germline boundaries is 11 bases long. The CDR3 has 12 amino acids, counting the end cysteine and phenylalanine. The kept DNA is CDR3 alone, 36 bases in frame from the first base. Reading the germline V gene gives CDR1 SGHAT and CDR2 FQNNGV. This record comes from a study of blood T cells in healthy people across ages (dated by TCRdb to about 2015). Context from the whole study: In model experiments, template switching captured about one uniquely barcoded TCR beta cDNA molecule for every two T cells. Age-related changes in TCR beta repertoire diversity were measured in the study by deep sequencing normalized with unique cDNA molecular identifiers. Donors were grouped into four age groups: young (average roughly 17 years), middle-aged (roughly 40), aged (around 66) and long-lived (just over 80). The study analyzed two additional independent replicas of 1 million unique cDNA reads from the same blood draw for two donors, one aged 18 to 30 and one aged 80 or older. Overall study results and their limits: A strong correlation was found between observed TCR beta diversity and the percentage of naive T cells measured by flow cytometry. Estimates of total diversity from one million sequenced T cells were regarded as lower bounds and underestimates. Conclusive comparison of naive and antigen-experienced compartments was prevented by the profiling of bulk unsorted PBMCs. Because donor CMV infection status was unknown, age-related changes in expanded clonotypes were potentially confounded. Compared with the aged group, the long-lived group had more naive CD4+ T cells, fewer expanded clones and increased TCR diversity, suggesting age selection. Observed TCR beta diversity per million T cells fell roughly linearly with age, and a significant reduction was already apparent by age around 40.

The donors were about 40 Caucasian individuals from Russia, aged roughly 6 to 100 years, who were systemically healthy. Each donor gave about 9.7 milliliters of peripheral blood, drawn into EDTA-treated Vacutainer tubes. Ficoll-Paque density-gradient centrifugation was used to isolate PBMCs, with at least 6.5 million per sample. Total RNA was extracted from PBMCs with Trizol reagent, with at least 6 micrograms obtained per sample. For every donor, flow cytometry on a PBMC aliquot measured the percentage of naive CD45RAhigh/CD27high T cells. Libraries were constructed by 5' RACE. Sequencing was performed on an Illumina HiSeq 2500. A second PCR of roughly 7 to 12 cycles was run with a J-beta primer mix and a sample-barcoded 5' primer. A template-switch 5' adaptor carrying 12 random nucleotides introduced a unique molecular identifier onto each TCR beta cDNA molecule. Each sample yielded at least 2.5 million CDR3-containing paired-end reads. The Mint cDNA synthesis kit, primed by a TRBC-specific oligonucleotide, was used to synthesize first-strand cDNA from all RNA. Following uracil-DNA glycosylase treatment, a first 18-cycle PCR with universal primers M1SS and BC2_uni_R was performed on all cDNA. The published analysis was carried out like this. For normalization, 1 million high-quality reads, each with a distinct molecular identifier, were randomly selected from each sample. Reads sharing molecular identifiers were discarded rather than binned into consensus sequences. MiTCR, run with a Q25 quality threshold and the strictest error-elimination algorithm, handled CDR3 identification, clonotype clustering and error correction. A nonparametric unseen species model using Euler transformation provided a lower-bound estimate of total TCR beta diversity. Through fastp at Q25 and MiXCR, TCRdb rebuilt clones from the public reads, retaining in-frame beta chains. Rows merge per CDR3 protein into single entries with the most common DNA and genes. The V and J calls here are based on TCRdb, not the publication. This sample has about 930,000 distinct CDR3 sequences in its table, and 25% to 30% of those were observed once. The ten largest make up about a tenth of the sample.

These data were likewise used in another study, on T cells of mothers and their children. The other study reports the following: Donors were nine systemically healthy Caucasian individuals: three mothers and their six children. cDNA synthesis used all of the extracted RNA, with around 1.4 ug of RNA in each 15 ul reaction. In the second PCR, the M1S primer added sample barcodes and 2-4 random nucleotides. More than 8 million TCR beta CDR3 reads were obtained from each mother, and some 3.3 million reads were obtained from each child. Thymic selection shapes the output of TCR recombination in a similar way in related and unrelated pairs, and inherited differences have a minor effect. Normalized repertoire overlap was always slightly but never significantly higher in related than unrelated mother-child pairs. With a sensitivity of 90 to 100 clones per million clonotypes, no persistent microchimeric T cell clones were detected. In the study, deep NGS was used to compare the TCR beta repertoires of mothers and children, and features distinguishing related mother-child pairs from unrelated individuals were sought. The mean age was around 40 +/- 4 years for the mothers and around 10 +/- 4 years for the children. After adapters were ligated using NEBNext reagents, the libraries underwent 100+100 nt paired-end sequencing on an Illumina HiSeq 2000. Mother and child libraries were prepared a month apart and sequenced in separate runs to prevent cross-contamination. For each donor, between roughly 450,000 and 2,100,000 distinct TCR beta clonotypes were identified. Naive TCR beta clonotypes were estimated from low-frequency clonotypes matched to each donor's FACS-determined naive share, without sorting.

Recombination connected TRBV11-2 to TRBJ2-5, with a weak D call of TRBD2 (5 bases match). Sequenced input: blood. This receptor was taken from a middle-aged woman in good health. The CDR3: CASSLGGYKQYF. In nucleotides, the sequence is TGTGCCAGCAGCTTAGGCGGGTACAAGCAGTACTTC.